This entry lists 14 T cell receptor beta chains sequenced from one sample in a study of T cell responses to AZD1222 COVID-19 vaccine (dated by TCRdb to 2020 to 2022). The time point label, as the study defines it: about 28 days (+/-7) after the second vaccine dose. The library came from the immunoSEQ multiplex PCR assay. TCRdb carries this immuneACCESS record with in-frame sequences only. Its versions omit some clonotypes, under half of them owing to an unresolved V gene in the studies checked, with the rest unexplained. For this sample there are around 160,000 clones; around 92% appear just once. The ten largest clones take up around 0.99% of the sample. The sample here was peripheral blood, taken 28 days after the second AZD1222 dose. These receptors originate from an adult who received the AZD1222 COVID-19 vaccine.

CDR3 bases: TGTGCCAGCACCCGACAGCTGGACACTGAAGCTTTCTTT. Translated, it gives CASTRQLDTEAFF. This sequence joins TRBV7-2 and TRBJ1-1, with a weak D call TRBD1 (5 bases). This CDR3 spans 13 amino acids. The germline V and J ends were trimmed by 7 bases and 3 bases, with 12 bases remaining between them. Germline V gives CDR1 SGHTA, CDR2 FQGNSA.

The chain recombines TRBV19 with TRBJ1-1; 7 bases line up with TRBD1. The junction had 8 bases not matched to a gene; V was cut back by 7 bases and J by 6 bases. Germline values: CDR1 LNHDA, CDR2 SQIVND (reference sequence). The CDR3 runs 13 residues. This chain's CDR3 is CASNVGGASEAFF. The DNA of the CDR3 is TGTGCCAGTAACGTAGGGGGCGCCTCTGAAGCTTTCTTT. The full variable domain, with the rest looked up from reference TRBV19 and TRBJ1-1, is DGGITQSPKYLFRKEGQNVTLSCEQNLNHDAMYWYRQDPGQGLRLIYYSQIVNDFQKGDIAEGYSVSREKKESFPLTVTSAQKNPTAFYLCASNVGGASEAFFGQGTRLTVV.

The rearrangement links TRBV2 to TRBJ2-2; D may be TRBD1 (6 bases). The V end was cut by 6 bases, the J end by 1 base, with 12 bases between. The CDR3 runs to 15 residues. Per the germline V gene, CDR1 is SNHLY and CDR2 is FYNNEI. The CDR3 DNA reads as TGTGCCAGCAGGGCTACGGACAGGAACACCGGGGAGCTGTTTTTT. Translated, it gives CASRATDRNTGELFF.

This clone turned up a few times. V and J are TRBV7-9 and TRBJ1-1, with D possibly TRBD1 on 6 matching bases. Germline loops: CDR1 SEHNR, CDR2 FQNEAQ (reference sequence). Trimming cost V 7 bases and J 4 bases, with 22 bases left between them. The CDR3 is 16 amino acids. CDR3 DNA sequence: TGTGCCAGCAACTCCTTAAGGGGGGAGATTCGCACTGAAGCTTTCTTT. Translation: CASNSLRGEIRTEAFF.

The chain links TRBV9 to TRBJ2-5, with D tentatively TRBD2 (6 bases). The germline V gene has CDR1 SGDLS and CDR2 YYNGEE. Trimming cost V 1 base and J 4 bases, with 11 bases left between them. The CDR3 is 14 residues long. In DNA form, the CDR3 reads TGTGCCAGCAGCGTAACTAGCAAGGGAGAGACCCAGTACTTC. Amino acids: CASSVTSKGETQYF.

This chain connects TRBV6-5 to TRBJ2-1; weak D call: TRBD2 (6 bases). From germline, CDR1 is MNHEY and CDR2 SVGAGI. The V end lost 6 bases, the J end lost 8 bases, and 8 bases lay between the germline ends. The CDR3 is made up of 11 amino acids. CDR3 amino acids: CASRSGHEQFF. The DNA for the CDR3 is TGTGCCAGCAGGAGCGGGCATGAGCAGTTCTTC.

This clone was observed a few times. This chain connects TRBV14 to TRBJ1-1; no clear D gene. V was pared by 3 bases and J by 1 base, with 3 bases between. Germline lookup yields CDR1 SGHDN and CDR2 FVKESK. This CDR3 has 12 amino acids. The CDR3 nucleotides are TGTGCCAGCAGCCAGGAGAACACTGAAGCTTTCTTT. Amino acids: CASSQENTEAFF.

The rearrangement links TRBV29-1 to TRBJ1-2, with D maybe TRBD1 (5 bases). Germline loops: CDR1 SQVTM, CDR2 ANQGSEA. The CDR3 is made up of 11 amino acids. V was trimmed by 8 bases and J by 7 bases, leaving 14 bases between them. CDR3 sequence: CSSGAASGYTF. The CDR3 nucleotides read TGCAGCTCCGGGGCGGCATCTGGCTACACCTTC.

This CDR3 is CASRQGRDSEKLFF. The CDR3 region has the DNA TGTGCCAGCAGGCAGGGCAGGGACTCTGAAAAACTGTTTTTT. The chain carries TRBV5-4 and TRBJ1-4; maybe TRBD1 (5 bases). Germline CDR1 and CDR2: SGHNT and YYREEE (reference sequence). The CDR3 contains 14 residues. The V end was cut by 5 bases, the J end by 7 bases, with 15 bases between.

The chain joins TRBV3-1 (or the pseudogene TRBV3-2) to TRBJ2-7; a weak D match, TRBD1 (6 bases). The V gene lost 4 bases and the J gene lost 2 bases, with 9 bases spanning the gap. This CDR3 comprises 13 residues. Looked up from germline, CDR1 is LGHDT and CDR2 is YNNKEL (reference sequence). DNA of the CDR3: TGTGCCAGCAGCCGGGCAGGGGCCTACGAGCAGTACTTC. This gives the protein CASSRAGAYEQYF.

The CDR3 region is CASSVAGDTEAFF. As DNA, the CDR3 is TGTGCCAGCAGCGTGGCAGGGGACACTGAAGCTTTCTTT. The J gene is TRBJ1-1, the V gene TRBV9; tentative D call: TRBD1 (6 bases). The CDR3 loop spans 13 amino acids. Trimming took off 2 bases at V and 3 bases at J, with 8 bases between the two ends. Germline V CDR1 and CDR2: SGDLS, YYNGEE.

This chain uses TRBV5-1 with TRBJ2-1; TRBD1 matches at 7 bases. The V gene's germline CDR1 is SGHRS and CDR2 YFSETQ. This CDR3 is built from 14 residues. Trimming at V came to 3 bases and at J to 4 bases, leaving 4 bases not matched to a gene. The CDR3 is CASSSGTVYNEQFF. CDR3 DNA sequence: TGCGCCAGCAGCTCCGGGACAGTATACAATGAGCAGTTCTTC.

The chain recombines TRBV9 with TRBJ1-2; D is undetermined. From germline, CDR1 is SGDLS and CDR2 YYNGEE. The CDR3 has 15 amino acids. Trimming removed 0 bases at V and 4 bases at J, with 13 bases between. CDR3 sequence: CASSVATGEGYGYTF. In DNA form, the CDR3 reads TGTGCCAGCAGCGTAGCTACGGGAGAGGGCTATGGCTACACCTTC.

V gene TRBV14 combines with J gene TRBJ1-2; D not certain. Germline V CDR1 and CDR2: SGHDN, FVKESK. V was pared by 3 bases and J by 8 bases, with 10 bases between. The CDR3 sequence is 12 residues long. The CDR3 here is CASSQNLGGYTF. CDR3 DNA sequence: TGTGCCAGCAGCCAGAACCTTGGGGGCTACACCTTC.